The clone carrying this TCR beta chain was picked up many times. This entry is derived from a study of Graves' ophthalmopathy and Graves' hyperthyroidism. Amplification of the TCR beta CDR3 regions used RNA transcripts (as template). RT-PCR with HTBI primers came first, then second-round multiplex PCR. TCRdb re-derived calls from the multiplex PCR reads in MiXCR, one entry per CDR3 protein. The repertoire holds over a million distinct CDR3 sequences, with about 38% as singletons. Germline CDR1 and CDR2: PRHDT and FYEKMQ (reference sequence). The length of the CDR3 is 16 residues. V lost 5 bases and J lost 0, with 14 bases in between.

The rearrangement joins TRBV13 to TRBJ1-3; a weak D match, TRBD1 (6 bases). Sequenced: peripheral blood or thyroid tissue (not recorded which). The source of this sequence is an adult man with Graves' hyperthyroidism. The CDR3 bases are TGTGCCAGCAGCCCTAGGACAGCTATCTCTGGAAACACCATATATTTT. Protein: CASSPRTAISGNTIYF. Full variable domain (missing parts from reference TRBV13 and TRBJ1-3): AAGVIQSPRHLIKEKRETATLKCYPIPRHDTVYWYQQGPGQDPQFLISFYEKMQSDKGSIPDRFSAQQFSDYHSELNMSSLELGDSALYFCASSPRTAISGNTIYFGEGSWLTVV.